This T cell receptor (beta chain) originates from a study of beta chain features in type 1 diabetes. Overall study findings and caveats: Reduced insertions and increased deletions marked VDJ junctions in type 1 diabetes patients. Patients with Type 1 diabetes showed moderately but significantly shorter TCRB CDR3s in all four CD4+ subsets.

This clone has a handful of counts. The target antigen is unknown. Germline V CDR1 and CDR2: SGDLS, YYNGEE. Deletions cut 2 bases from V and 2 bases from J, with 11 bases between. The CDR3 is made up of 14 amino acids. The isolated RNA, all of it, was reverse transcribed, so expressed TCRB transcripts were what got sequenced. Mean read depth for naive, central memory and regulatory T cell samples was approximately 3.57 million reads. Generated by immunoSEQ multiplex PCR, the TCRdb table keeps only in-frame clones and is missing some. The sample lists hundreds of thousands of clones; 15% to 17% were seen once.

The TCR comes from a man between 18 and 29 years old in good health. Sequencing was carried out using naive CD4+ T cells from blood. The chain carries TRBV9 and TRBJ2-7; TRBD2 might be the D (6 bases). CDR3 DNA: TGTGCCAGCAGCGTCACTAGCTTGACCTACGAGCAGTACTTC. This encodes CASSVTSLTYEQYF.